The 19 T cell receptor beta chains in this list originate from one sample, sequenced in a study of cytotoxic CD8 clonotypes in ibrutinib-treated CLL. Sequenced by immunoSEQ multiplex PCR; TCRdb stores in-frame clones only, minus some. The sample has over 40,000 clones, over 65% seen once. The sequencing here drew on PBMCs, taken after 24 months of ibrutinib treatment. The receptors derive from a human donor with chronic lymphocytic leukemia.

This clone was seen only a few times. The chain combines TRBV30 with TRBJ1-3; 9 bases agree with TRBD1. With V trimmed by 4 bases and J by 5 bases, 3 bases remained unmatched. The CDR3 length is 13 residues. Germline V lookup: CDR1 GTSNPN, CDR2 SVGIG (reference sequence). DNA for the CDR3: TGTGCCTGGATTGGACAGGGGAGAAACACCATATATTTT. Protein product: CAWIGQGRNTIYF. The variable domain in full, with the rest retrieved from reference TRBV30 and TRBJ1-3, is SQTIHQWPATLVQPVGSPLSLECTVEGTSNPNLYWYRQAAGRGLQLLFYSVGIGQISSEVPQNLSASRPQDRQFILSSKKLLLSDSGFYLCAWIGQGRNTIYFGEGSWLTVV.

This clone was found a few times. This chain joins TRBV27 and TRBJ1-1, with D perhaps TRBD1 (6 bases). The CDR3 has 15 residues. V dropped 6 bases and J dropped 1 base, with 15 bases sitting between them. CDR1 is MNHEY and CDR2 is SMNVEV in the germline V gene (reference sequence). CDR3 protein: CASRSGTLGNTEAFF. The DNA of the CDR3 is TGTGCCAGCAGATCCGGGACACTAGGGAACACTGAAGCTTTCTTT.

This chain uses TRBV11-2 with TRBJ2-3; a possible D gene is TRBD2 (6 bases). Deletions cut 5 bases from V and 8 bases from J, with 29 bases between. This CDR3 contains 18 residues. Germline CDR1 SGHAT, CDR2 FQNNGV. For the CDR3, the DNA is TGTGCCAGCAGCCTCCTTTCTGGCACTAGCCCTGGCACAAGTACGCAGTATTTT. Amino acids: CASSLLSGTSPGTSTQYF.

The chain carries TRBV19 and TRBJ2-1; perhaps D is TRBD1 or TRBD2 (5 bases each). The CDR3 is 13 residues long. The germline V gene has CDR1 LNHDA and CDR2 SQIVND (reference sequence). V was clipped by 8 bases and J by 5 bases, with 13 bases between them. CDR3 in DNA: TGTGCCAGTGGGACGCGGCGCCACAATGAGCAGTTCTTC. Its protein is CASGTRRHNEQFF. The entire variable domain, with the rest obtained from reference TRBV19 and TRBJ2-1, is as follows: DGGITQSPKYLFRKEGQNVTLSCEQNLNHDAMYWYRQDPGQGLRLIYYSQIVNDFQKGDIAEGYSVSREKKESFPLTVTSAQKNPTAFYLCASGTRRHNEQFFGPGTRLTVL.

J is TRBJ1-3 and V is TRBV5-4; D gene uncertain. CDR1 is SGHNT and CDR2 is YYREEE in the germline V gene (reference sequence). This CDR3 spans 13 amino acids. Trimming pared 1 base from V and 4 bases from J, leaving 6 bases between. The CDR3 protein is CASSLRNGNTIYF. The CDR3 DNA sequence: TGTGCCAGCAGCTTGCGGAACGGAAACACCATATATTTT.

The V call is TRBV5-4, the J call TRBJ2-1; 13 bases are a match to TRBD2. The CDR3 length is 15 residues. Germline loops: CDR1 SGHNT, CDR2 YYREEE (reference sequence). V dropped 4 bases and J dropped 9; count of bases not matched to a gene: 7. DNA of the CDR3: TGTGCCAGCAGCCCCGGACTAGCGGGAGTCGGTGAGCAGTTCTTC. Its translation: CASSPGLAGVGEQFF. The entire variable domain, with the rest obtained from reference TRBV5-4 and TRBJ2-1, is as follows: ETGVTQSPTHLIKTRGQQVTLRCSSQSGHNTVSWYQQALGQGPQFIFQYYREEENGRGNFPPRFSGLQFPNYSSELNVNALELDDSALYLCASSPGLAGVGEQFFGPGTRLTVL.

This clone was seen once. The chain has TRBV10-2 and TRBJ2-1, with D hard to call. The CDR3 loop spans 16 amino acids. CDR1 is WSHSY and CDR2 is SAAADI in the germline V gene. V was cut by 1 base and J by 2 bases, with 12 bases left in between. The CDR3 coding sequence is TGCGCCAGCAGTGAGTTTACTACCATGGCCTACAATGAGCAGTTCTTC. It specifies CASSEFTTMAYNEQFF.

The V gene is TRBV5-1, the J gene TRBJ1-3, with 8 positions matching TRBD1. CDR3 length equals 17 residues. V trimming: 0 bases; J trimming: 3 bases; junction bases outside the gene matches: 8. Germline lookup yields CDR1 SGHRS and CDR2 YFSETQ. The CDR3 spells CASSLGSGGDFGNTIYF. As DNA, the CDR3 is TGCGCCAGCAGCTTGGGGTCAGGGGGCGATTTTGGAAACACCATATATTTT.

V gene TRBV19 combines with J gene TRBJ2-3; 8 bases are a match to TRBD1. Trimming cost V 5 bases and J 5 bases; bases outside gene matches: 9. The length of the CDR3 is 15 residues. Germline assignment: CDR1 LNHDA and CDR2 SQIVND (reference sequence). CDR3 in DNA: TGTGCCAGTAGTCCCCGACAGGGGTATGGAGATACGCAGTATTTT. Residues: CASSPRQGYGDTQYF.

The chain employs TRBV2 and TRBJ2-5, with 8 bases matching TRBD2. V shed 4 bases, J shed 0 bases, and the junction held 4 bases outside the gene matches. Germline loops: CDR1 SNHLY, CDR2 FYNNEI. The CDR3 length is 15 residues. DNA for the CDR3: TGTGCCAGCAGTGGAACTAGCGGTTACCAAGAGACCCAGTACTTC. It is translated as CASSGTSGYQETQYF.

The rearrangement links TRBV29-1 to TRBJ1-2, with no clear D. The CDR3 sequence is 15 residues long. Germline-derived CDR1 and CDR2 are SQVTM and ANQGSEA. Trimming removed 0 bases at V and 8 bases at J, with 19 bases between. In DNA, the CDR3 is TGCAGCGTTGAAGATCAGTCCCAGCCCATTCGGGGCTACACCTTC. This encodes CSVEDQSQPIRGYTF.

V and J are TRBV5-6 and TRBJ2-3; no clear D gene. Germline V gene sequence: CDR1 SGHDT, CDR2 YYEEEE. Trimming took off 0 bases at V and 4 bases at J, with 3 bases between the two ends. This CDR3 is 12 amino acids long. This CDR3 reads CASSLVADTQYF. CDR3 DNA: TGTGCCAGCAGCTTGGTGGCAGATACGCAGTATTTT.

The J gene is TRBJ1-3, the V gene TRBV11-2; D remains unclear. CDR3 length: 14 amino acids. From germline, CDR1 is SGHAT and CDR2 FQNNGV. Trimming removed 4 bases at V and 0 bases at J, with 7 bases between. CDR3 sequence (DNA): TGTGCCAGCAGCTCTCGACTCTCTGGAAACACCATATATTTT. As protein: CASSSRLSGNTIYF.

The V gene is TRBV5-1, the J gene TRBJ2-3; D gene ambiguous. V was trimmed by 5 bases and J by 8 bases, leaving 15 bases between them. Germline V gives CDR1 SGHRS, CDR2 YFSETQ. This CDR3 spans 13 amino acids. The DNA for the CDR3 is TGCGCCAGCAGAATAAGGCGAGACGGTACGCAGTATTTT. Its protein product is CASRIRRDGTQYF.

The chain couples TRBV7-9 to TRBJ1-1; a possible D gene is TRBD1 (5 bases). The CDR3 has 12 residues. Trimming stripped 4 bases from V and 2 bases from J, with 5 bases between. Germline V gene data show CDR1 as SEHNR and CDR2 as FQNEAQ (reference sequence). The CDR3 region has the DNA TGTGCCAGCAGCTGGGACAACACTGAAGCTTTCTTT. It yields the protein CASSWDNTEAFF.

The chain carries TRBV5-1 and TRBJ1-2, with 10 nucleotides matching TRBD1. This CDR3 is 14 amino acids long. Germline CDR1 SGHRS, CDR2 YFSETQ. J was trimmed by 5 bases and V by 4 bases; bases with no gene match: 5. CDR3 DNA: TGCGCCAGCAGCCCGTCGGACAGGGGGTATGGCTACACCTTC. The encoded protein is CASSPSDRGYGYTF.

This chain connects TRBV4-3 to TRBJ2-7, with TRBD1 matching 10 bases. The CDR3 totals 15 residues. The J segment lost 1 base and the V segment lost 4 bases, leaving 4 bases of the junction unmatched. Germline values: CDR1 LGHNA, CDR2 YSLEER. The CDR3 nucleotides read TGCGCCAGCAGCCCAGGGGACAGGGGTTCCTACGAGCAGTACTTC. The encoded protein is CASSPGDRGSYEQYF.

The chain recombines TRBV4-1 with TRBJ2-3; D might be TRBD1 (6 bases). The germline gives CDR1 MGHRA, CDR2 YSYEKL. This CDR3 comprises 18 residues. V was shortened by 4 bases and J by 2 bases, with 22 bases between the two germline ends. The CDR3 coding sequence is TGCGCCAGCAGCCGAGGGGGATTAGTGGGGGAGATCACAGATACGCAGTATTTT. It translates to CASSRGGLVGEITDTQYF.

The DNA for the CDR3 is TGTGCCAGCAGAGAACTAGCGGGAGGGCCAGATACGCAGTATTTT. Its translation is CASRELAGGPDTQYF. V is TRBV2 and J is TRBJ2-3, with 13 bases fitting TRBD2. From germline, CDR1 is SNHLY and CDR2 FYNNEI. With 6 bases clipped from V and 4 bases from J, the junction kept 4 bases outside the gene matches. CDR3 length: 15 residues.